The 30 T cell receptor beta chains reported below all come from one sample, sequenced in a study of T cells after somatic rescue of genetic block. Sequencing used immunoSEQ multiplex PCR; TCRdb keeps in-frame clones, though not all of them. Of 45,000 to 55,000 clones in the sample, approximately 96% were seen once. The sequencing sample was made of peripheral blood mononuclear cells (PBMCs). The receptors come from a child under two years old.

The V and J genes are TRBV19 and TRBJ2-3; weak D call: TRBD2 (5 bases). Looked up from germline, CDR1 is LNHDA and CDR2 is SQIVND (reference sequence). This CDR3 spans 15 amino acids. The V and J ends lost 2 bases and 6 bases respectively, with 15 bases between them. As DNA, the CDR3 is TGTGCCAGTAGTATACGGTACTGGGGAGAGGATACGCAGTATTTT. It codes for CASSIRYWGEDTQYF.

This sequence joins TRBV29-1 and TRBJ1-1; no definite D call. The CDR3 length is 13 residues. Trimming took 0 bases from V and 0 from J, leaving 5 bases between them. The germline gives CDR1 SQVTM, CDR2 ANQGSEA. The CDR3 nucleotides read TGCAGCGTTGAAGAGGTTTTGAACACTGAAGCTTTCTTT. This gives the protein CSVEEVLNTEAFF.

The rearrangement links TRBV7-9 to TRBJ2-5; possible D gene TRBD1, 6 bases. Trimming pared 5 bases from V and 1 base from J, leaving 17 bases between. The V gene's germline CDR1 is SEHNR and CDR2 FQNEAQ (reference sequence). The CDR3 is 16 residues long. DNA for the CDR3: TGTGCCAGCAGCCCCATTTCAGACAGGCCCCAAGAGACCCAGTACTTC. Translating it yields CASSPISDRPQETQYF.

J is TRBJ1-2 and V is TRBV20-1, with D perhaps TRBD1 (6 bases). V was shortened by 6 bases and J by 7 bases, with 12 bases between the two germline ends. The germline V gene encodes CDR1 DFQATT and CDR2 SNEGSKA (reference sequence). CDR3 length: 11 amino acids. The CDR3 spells CSAPQQGGYTF. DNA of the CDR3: TGCAGTGCCCCTCAACAGGGTGGCTACACCTTC.

The CDR3 DNA sequence: TGCGCCAGCAGCTTGGCCTTTCGGGGATACAATGAGCAGTTCTTC. As protein: CASSLAFRGYNEQFF. The chain employs TRBV5-1 and TRBJ2-1, with a tentative D call TRBD2 (5 bases). Germline loops: CDR1 SGHRS, CDR2 YFSETQ. Trimming shortened V by 0 bases and J by 4 bases, and 11 bases separated the two germline ends. This CDR3 region has 15 residues.

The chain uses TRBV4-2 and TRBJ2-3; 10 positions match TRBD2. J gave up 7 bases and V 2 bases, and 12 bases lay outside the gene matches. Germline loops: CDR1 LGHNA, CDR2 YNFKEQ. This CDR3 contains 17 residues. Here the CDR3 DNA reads TGTGCCAGCAGCCAACGGATGACTAGCGGGCTTATCTATACGCAGTATTTT. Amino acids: CASSQRMTSGLIYTQYF.

Written as DNA, the CDR3 is TGTGCCAGCAGCCCTTCGGGGATCAATGAGCAGTTCTTC. Its protein product is CASSPSGINEQFF. This rearrangement joins TRBV11-3 to TRBJ2-1; possible D gene TRBD2, 5 bases. This CDR3 has 13 amino acids. V lost 5 bases to trimming and J lost 6 bases, with 11 bases between them. In germline, CDR1 is SGHNT, CDR2 YENEEA.

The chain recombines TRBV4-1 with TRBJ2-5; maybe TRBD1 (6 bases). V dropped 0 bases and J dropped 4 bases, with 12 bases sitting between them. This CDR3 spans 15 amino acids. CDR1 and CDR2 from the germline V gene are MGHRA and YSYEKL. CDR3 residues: CASSQDLGRGETQYF. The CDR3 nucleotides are TGCGCCAGCAGCCAAGATCTTGGCAGGGGAGAGACCCAGTACTTC.

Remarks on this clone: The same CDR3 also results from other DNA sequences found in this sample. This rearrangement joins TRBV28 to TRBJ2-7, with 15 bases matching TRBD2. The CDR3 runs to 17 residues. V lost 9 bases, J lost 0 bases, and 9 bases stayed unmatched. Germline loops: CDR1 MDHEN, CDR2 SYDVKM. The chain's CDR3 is CASSRGLAGGTSYEQYF. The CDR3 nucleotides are TGTGCCAGTAGTAGGGGACTAGCGGGAGGCACCTCCTACGAGCAGTACTTC.

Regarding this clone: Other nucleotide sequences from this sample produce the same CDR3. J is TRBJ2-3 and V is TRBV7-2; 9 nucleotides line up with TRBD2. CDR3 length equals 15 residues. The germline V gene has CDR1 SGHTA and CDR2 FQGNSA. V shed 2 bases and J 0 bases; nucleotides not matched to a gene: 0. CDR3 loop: CASSLTSGSTDTQYF. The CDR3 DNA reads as TGTGCCAGCAGCTTAACTAGCGGGAGCACAGATACGCAGTATTTT. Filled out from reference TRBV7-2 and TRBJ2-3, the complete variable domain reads GAGVSQSPSNKVTEKGKDVELRCDPISGHTALYWYRQSLGQGLEFLIYFQGNSAPDKSGLPSDRFSAERTGGSVSTLTIQRTQQEDSAVYLCASSLTSGSTDTQYFGPGTRLTVL.

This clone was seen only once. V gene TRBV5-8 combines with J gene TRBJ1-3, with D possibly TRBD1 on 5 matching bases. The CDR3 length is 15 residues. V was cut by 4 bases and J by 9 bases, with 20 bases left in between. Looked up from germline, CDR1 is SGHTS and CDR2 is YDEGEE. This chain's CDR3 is CASSILGTPHSTIYF. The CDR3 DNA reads TGTGCCAGCAGCATATTGGGGACTCCGCATAGCACCATATATTTT.

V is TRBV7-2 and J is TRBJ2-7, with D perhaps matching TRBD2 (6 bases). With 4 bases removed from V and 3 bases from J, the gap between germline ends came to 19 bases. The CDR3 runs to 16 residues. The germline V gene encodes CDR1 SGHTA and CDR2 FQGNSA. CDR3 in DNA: TGTGCCAGCAGCTACGCCATGGCGGGACCTCTCTACGAGCAGTACTTC. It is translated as CASSYAMAGPLYEQYF.

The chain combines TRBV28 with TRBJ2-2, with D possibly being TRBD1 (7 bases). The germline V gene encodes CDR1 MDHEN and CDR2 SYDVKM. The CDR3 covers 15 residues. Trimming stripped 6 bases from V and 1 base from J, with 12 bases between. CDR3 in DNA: TGTGCCAGCAGCTACAGGGGAGGGAACACCGGGGAGCTGTTTTTT. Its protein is CASSYRGGNTGELFF.

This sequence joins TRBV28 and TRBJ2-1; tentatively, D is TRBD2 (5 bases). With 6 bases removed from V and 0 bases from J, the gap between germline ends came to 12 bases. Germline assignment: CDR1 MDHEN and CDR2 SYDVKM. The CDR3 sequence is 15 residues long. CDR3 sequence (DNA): TGTGCCAGCAGCTCGTCACTAGACTCCTACAATGAGCAGTTCTTC. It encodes CASSSSLDSYNEQFF. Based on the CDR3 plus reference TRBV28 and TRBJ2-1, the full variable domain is DVKVTQSSRYLVKRTGEKVFLECVQDMDHENMFWYRQDPGLGLRLIYFSYDVKMKEKGDIPEGYSVSREKKERFSLILESASTNQTSMYLCASSSSLDSYNEQFFGPGTRLTVL.

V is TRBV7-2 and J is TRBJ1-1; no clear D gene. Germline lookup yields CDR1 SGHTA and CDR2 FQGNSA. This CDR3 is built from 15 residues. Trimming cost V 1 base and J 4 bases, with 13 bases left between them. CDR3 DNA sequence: TGTGCCAGCAGCTTAGTAGACGTGGGTGGCACTGAAGCTTTCTTT. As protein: CASSLVDVGGTEAFF.

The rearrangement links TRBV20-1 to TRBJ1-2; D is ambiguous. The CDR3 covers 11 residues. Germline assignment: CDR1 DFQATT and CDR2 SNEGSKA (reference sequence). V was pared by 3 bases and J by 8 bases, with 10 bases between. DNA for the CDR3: TGCAGTGCTAGCCCACACGCAGGCTACACCTTC. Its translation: CSASPHAGYTF.

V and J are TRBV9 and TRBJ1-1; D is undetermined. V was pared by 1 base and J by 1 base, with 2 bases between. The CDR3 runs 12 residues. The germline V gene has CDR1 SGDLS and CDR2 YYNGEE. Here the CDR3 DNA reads TGTGCCAGCAGCGTACAGAACACTGAAGCTTTCTTT. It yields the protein CASSVQNTEAFF.

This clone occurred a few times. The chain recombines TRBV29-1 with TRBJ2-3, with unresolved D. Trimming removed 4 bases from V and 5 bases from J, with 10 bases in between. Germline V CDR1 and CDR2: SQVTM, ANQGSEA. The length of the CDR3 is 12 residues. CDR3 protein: CSVVQAQDTQYF. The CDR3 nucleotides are TGCAGCGTTGTCCAAGCGCAAGATACGCAGTATTTT.

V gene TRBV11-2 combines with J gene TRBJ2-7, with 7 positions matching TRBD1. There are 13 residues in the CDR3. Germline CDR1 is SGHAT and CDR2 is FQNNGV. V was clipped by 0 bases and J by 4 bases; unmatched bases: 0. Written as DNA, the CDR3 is TGTGCCAGCAGCTTAGACAGGGGGTACGAGCAGTACTTC. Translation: CASSLDRGYEQYF.

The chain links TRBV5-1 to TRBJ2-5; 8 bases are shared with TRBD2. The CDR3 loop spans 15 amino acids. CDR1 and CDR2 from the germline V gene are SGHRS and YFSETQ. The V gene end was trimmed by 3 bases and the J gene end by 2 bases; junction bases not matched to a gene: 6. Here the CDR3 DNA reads TGCGCCAGCAGCTCTTTGCCTAGCGGGCAAGAGACCCAGTACTTC. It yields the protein CASSSLPSGQETQYF.

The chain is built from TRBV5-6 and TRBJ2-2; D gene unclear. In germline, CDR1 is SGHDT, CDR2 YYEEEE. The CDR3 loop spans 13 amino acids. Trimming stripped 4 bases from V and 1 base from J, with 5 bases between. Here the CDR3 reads CASSLGNTGELFF. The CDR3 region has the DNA TGTGCCAGCAGCCTGGGGAACACCGGGGAGCTGTTTTTT.

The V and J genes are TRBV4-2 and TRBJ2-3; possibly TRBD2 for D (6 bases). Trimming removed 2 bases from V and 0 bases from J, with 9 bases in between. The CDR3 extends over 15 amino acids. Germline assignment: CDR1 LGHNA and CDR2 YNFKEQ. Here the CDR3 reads CASSQSGTSTDTQYF. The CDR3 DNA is TGTGCCAGCAGCCAATCCGGGACTAGCACAGATACGCAGTATTTT.

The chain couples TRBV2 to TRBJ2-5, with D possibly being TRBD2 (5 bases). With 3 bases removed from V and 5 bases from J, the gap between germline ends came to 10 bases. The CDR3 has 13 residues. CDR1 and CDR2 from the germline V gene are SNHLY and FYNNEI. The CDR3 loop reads CASSDKREETQYF. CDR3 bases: TGTGCCAGCAGTGACAAGAGGGAGGAGACCCAGTACTTC.

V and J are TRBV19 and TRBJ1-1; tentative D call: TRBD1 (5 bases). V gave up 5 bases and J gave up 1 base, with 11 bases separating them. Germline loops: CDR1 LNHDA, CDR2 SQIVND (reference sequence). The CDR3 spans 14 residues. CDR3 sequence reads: CASSPGLRNTEAFF. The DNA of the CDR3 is TGTGCCAGTAGTCCGGGACTCCGGAACACTGAAGCTTTCTTT. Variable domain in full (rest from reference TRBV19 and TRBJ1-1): DGGITQSPKYLFRKEGQNVTLSCEQNLNHDAMYWYRQDPGQGLRLIYYSQIVNDFQKGDIAEGYSVSREKKESFPLTVTSAQKNPTAFYLCASSPGLRNTEAFFGQGTRLTVV.

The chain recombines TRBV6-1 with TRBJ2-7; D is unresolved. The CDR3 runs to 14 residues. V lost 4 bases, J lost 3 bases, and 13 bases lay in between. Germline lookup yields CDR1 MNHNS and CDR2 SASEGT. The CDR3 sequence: CASSGRGYIYEQYF. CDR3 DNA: TGTGCCAGCAGTGGAAGAGGTTATATCTACGAGCAGTACTTC.

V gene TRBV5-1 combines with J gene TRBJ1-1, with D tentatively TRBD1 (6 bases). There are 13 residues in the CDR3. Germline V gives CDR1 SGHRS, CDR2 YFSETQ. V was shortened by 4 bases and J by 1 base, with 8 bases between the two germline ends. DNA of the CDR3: TGCGCCAGCAGCCAGACAGGGAACACTGAAGCTTTCTTT. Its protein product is CASSQTGNTEAFF.

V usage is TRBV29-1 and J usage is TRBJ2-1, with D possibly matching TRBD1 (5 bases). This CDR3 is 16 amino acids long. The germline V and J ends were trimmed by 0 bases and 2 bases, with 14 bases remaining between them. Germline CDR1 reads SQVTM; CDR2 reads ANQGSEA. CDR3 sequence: CSVEDMETGAYNEQFF. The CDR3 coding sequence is TGCAGCGTTGAAGATATGGAAACAGGTGCCTACAATGAGCAGTTCTTC.

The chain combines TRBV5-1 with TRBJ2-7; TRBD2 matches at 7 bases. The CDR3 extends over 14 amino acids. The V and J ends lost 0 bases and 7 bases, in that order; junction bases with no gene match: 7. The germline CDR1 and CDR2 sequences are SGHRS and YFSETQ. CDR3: CASSLELASLEQYF. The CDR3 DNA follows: TGCGCCAGCAGCTTGGAACTAGCGTCCTTGGAGCAGTACTTC.

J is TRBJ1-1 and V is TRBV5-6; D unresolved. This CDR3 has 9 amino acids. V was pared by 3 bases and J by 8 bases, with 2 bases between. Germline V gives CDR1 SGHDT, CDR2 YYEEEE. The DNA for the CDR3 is TGTGCCAGCAGCTCCGAAGCTTTCTTT. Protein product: CASSSEAFF. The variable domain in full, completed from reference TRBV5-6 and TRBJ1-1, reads DAGVTQSPTHLIKTRGQQVTLRCSPKSGHDTVSWYQQALGQGPQFIFQYYEEEERQRGNFPDRFSGHQFPNYSSELNVNALLLGDSALYLCASSSEAFFGQGTRLTVV.

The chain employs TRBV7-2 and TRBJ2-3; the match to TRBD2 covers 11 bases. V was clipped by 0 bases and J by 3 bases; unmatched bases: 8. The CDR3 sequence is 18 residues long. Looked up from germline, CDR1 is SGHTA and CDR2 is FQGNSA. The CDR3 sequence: CASSLASGRASRTDTQYF. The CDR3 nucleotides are TGTGCCAGCAGCTTAGCTAGCGGGAGGGCCTCTAGGACAGATACGCAGTATTTT.